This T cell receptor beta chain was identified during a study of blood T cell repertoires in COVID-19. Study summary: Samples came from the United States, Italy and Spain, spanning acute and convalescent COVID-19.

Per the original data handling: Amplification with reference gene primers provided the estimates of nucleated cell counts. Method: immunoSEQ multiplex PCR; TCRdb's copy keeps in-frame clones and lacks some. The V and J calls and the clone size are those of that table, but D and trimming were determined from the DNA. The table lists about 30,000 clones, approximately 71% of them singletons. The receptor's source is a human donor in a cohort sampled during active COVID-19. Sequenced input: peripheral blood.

The CDR3 here is CASSFGGGDYGYTF. The CDR3 nucleotides read TGTGCCAGCTCCTTCGGAGGGGGCGACTATGGCTACACCTTC. J is TRBJ1-2 and V is TRBV18; TRBD1 aligns across 7 bases. There are 14 residues in the CDR3. V dropped 6 bases and J dropped 3; count of bases not matched to a gene: 7. Germline CDR1 KGHSH, CDR2 LQKENI.